This T cell receptor (beta chain) was obtained from a study of T cell responses to AZD1222 COVID-19 vaccine (dated by TCRdb to the early 2020s). For the wider study: AZD1222 recipients whose second dose came at about 4 weeks and those whose second dose came at about 12 weeks were combined into one group, since spike-specific TCR depth and breadth did not differ between the two schedules. A total of over 230 trial participants underwent TCR sequencing, of whom 200 to 220 received two doses of AZD1222 and about 25 received two doses of the MenACWY control vaccine. Enrollment into the trials was organized by age into subgroups of 18-55, 56-69 and 70-plus years, and those subgroups contained roughly 150, 30 and 60 TCR-sequenced participants, respectively.

General conclusions and limits of the study: Vaccine-associated CD4 TCRs spanned the whole spike protein, with dominant responses in regions 160-218 and 743-854. Most participants were white British and females outnumbered males, and the authors suggested that clonal diversity may have been underestimated. After two AZD1222 doses, both the breadth and the depth of spike-specific TCRs were significantly higher than at day 0 and than in MenACWY recipients. Nearly half of unique spike-specific TCRs reportedly recognized epitopes outside regions mutated in the B.1.351 and B.1.1.7 variants. Because no samples from the day 14 peak response were available, repertoires could be characterized only after the peak T cell response. The 56-69-year group was small, and its depth increase did not reach significance, likely because of low power. Conclusions about previously exposed vaccinees are limited, since just 5 to 7 AZD1222 recipients were seropositive for SARS-CoV-2 at baseline.

The time point label, as the study defines it: baseline before first vaccination. Vaccinee samples came from UK trials COV001 and COV002, including a single-blind randomized controlled phase 2/3 trial of AZD1222 (ChAdOx1 nCoV-19) in healthy adults. For TCRbeta chain sequencing, PBMC samples from trial participants were taken at day 0 and at day 28 after the second dose. The CDR3 regions of human TCRbeta chains were subjected to immunosequencing. The study's processing was this. TCRs in the repertoires were compared against a reference library of SARS-CoV-2-specific TCRs that had been generated with the MIRA antigen-specificity platform. Breadth was defined as the fraction of unique TCRs that were SARS-CoV-2-associated, and depth was defined as the fraction of total T cells that were SARS-CoV-2-associated. Each spike-specific TCR was assigned to its reactive spike region and to a CD4 or CD8 class using the MIRA data. Log10-transformed breadth and depth values were compared by one-way ANOVA with Sidak's multiple comparisons tests. TCRdb limited this immuneACCESS table to in-frame rearrangements with V and J called. A share of clones is missing; checked studies link under half to unresolved V genes, and the rest is unexplained. V, J and clone size are taken as reported in that table, and D and trimming were inferred from the DNA itself. The table for this sample lists about 150,000 clones; 70% to 90% of them were counted only once. 7.5% to 8.5% of the sample lies in the top ten.

Points on this clone: Its specific antigen is unknown. No much larger clone exists at a distance of one base, and base qualities are not known.

This receptor was identified in an adult in good health. The specimen comprised peripheral blood, sampled on day 0 of AZD1222 vaccination.

In nucleotides, the sequence is TGTGCCAGCAGCTCGGACCTTAATTCACCCCTCCACTTT. Translated, it reads CASSSDLNSPLHF. The chain couples TRBV7-6 to TRBJ1-6, with the D gene uncertain. V was cut back by 4 bases and J by 6 bases, leaving a gap of 7 bases between them. CDR1 and CDR2 are read off the germline V gene as SGHVS and FNYEAQ. The CDR3 spans 13 residues, from the cysteine through the phenylalanine. Only the CDR3 portion is preserved as DNA: 39 bases, with reading frame beginning at the first base.